The present entry profiles one T cell receptor beta chain with its context. Assay used: immunoSEQ multiplex PCR; TCRdb lists only in-frame clones, some missing. The sample lists a few hundred thousand clones, 75% to 90% occurring once. These data are taken from a study of blood T cell repertoires in COVID-19. Germline loops: CDR1 SGHRS, CDR2 YFSETQ. The CDR3 sequence is 14 residues long. The germline V and J ends were trimmed by 4 bases and 6 bases, with 14 bases remaining between them. This TCR was recovered from a woman in her 30s who had recovered from COVID-19. The chain recombines TRBV5-1 with TRBJ2-1, with a possible D match to TRBD2 (5 bases). The sample taken for sequencing was PBMCs or T cells enriched from blood (not recorded which). DNA of the CDR3: TGCGCCAGCAGCCTACGGACTGCCTCCAATGAGCAGTTCTTC. It translates to CASSLRTASNEQFF.